The 2 T cell receptor beta chains below were found in one sample sequenced in a study of blood T cell repertoires in COVID-19. Only in-frame clones appear in the TCRdb table, and some are missing; sequencing was by immunoSEQ multiplex PCR. The sample consists of approximately 250,000 clones, about nine tenths of them appearing once. Sequencing was done on a sample of PBMCs or T cells enriched from blood (not recorded which). The receptors come from a woman in her 40s with acute COVID-19.

The V gene is TRBV2, the J gene TRBJ1-4, with 7 bases identical to TRBD1. CDR3 length: 13 residues. After removal of 3 bases from V and 7 bases from J, the junction contained 2 bases not matched to a gene. Germline-derived CDR1 and CDR2 are SNHLY and FYNNEI. The CDR3 protein is CASSETGFEKLFF. The CDR3 DNA reads TGTGCCAGCAGTGAGACAGGGTTTGAAAAACTGTTTTTT. Drawing the rest from reference TRBV2 and TRBJ1-4, the complete variable domain is EPEVTQTPSHQVTQMGQEVILRCVPISNHLYFYWYRQILGQKVEFLVSFYNNEISEKSEIFDDQFSVERPDGSNFTLKIRSTKLEDSAMYFCASSETGFEKLFFGSGTQLSVL.

The genes are TRBV6-4 and TRBJ1-5, with TRBD1 as a possible D gene (5 bases). Trimming left V 2 bases short and J 11 bases short, with 22 bases between. CDR1 is MRHNA and CDR2 is SNTAGT in the germline V gene. The CDR3 runs 16 residues. CDR3 in amino acids: CASSDPLREGMLAQHF. The CDR3 DNA reads TGTGCCAGCAGTGACCCCCTGCGGGAGGGGATGTTGGCCCAGCATTTT.